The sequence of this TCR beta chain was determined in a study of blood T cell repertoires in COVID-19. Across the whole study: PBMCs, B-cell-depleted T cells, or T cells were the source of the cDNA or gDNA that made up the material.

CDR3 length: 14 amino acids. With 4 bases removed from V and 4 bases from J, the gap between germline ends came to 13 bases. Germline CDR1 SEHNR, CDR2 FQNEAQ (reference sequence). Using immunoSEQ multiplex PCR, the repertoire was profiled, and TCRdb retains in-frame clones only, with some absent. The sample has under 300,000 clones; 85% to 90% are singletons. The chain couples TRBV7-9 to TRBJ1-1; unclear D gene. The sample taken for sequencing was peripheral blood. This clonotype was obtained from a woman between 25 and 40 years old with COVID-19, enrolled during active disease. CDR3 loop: CASSSSRAVTEAFF. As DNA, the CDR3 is TGTGCCAGCAGCTCCTCGAGGGCAGTCACTGAAGCTTTCTTT. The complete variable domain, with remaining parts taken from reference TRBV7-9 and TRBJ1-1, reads DTGVSQNPRHKITKRGQNVTFRCDPISEHNRLYWYRQTLGQGPEFLTYFQNEAQLEKSRLLSDRFSAERPKGSFSTLEIQRTEQGDSAMYLCASSSSRAVTEAFFGQGTRLTVV.